The 19 T cell receptor beta chains in this list originate from one sample, sequenced in a study of lymphopenia after photon versus proton radiotherapy. This table comes from immunoSEQ multiplex PCR, and its TCRdb copy is limited to in-frame clones, with some not included. Of 40,000 to 55,000 clones listed, approximately 92% are singletons. Sample: peripheral blood, taken from a patient treated with photon-based radiotherapy. The receptors originated from a woman aged 40-49 years with cholangiocarcinoma.

The chain is built from TRBV27 and TRBJ1-3; TRBD1 aligns across 7 bases. CDR3 size: 15 residues. V was pared by 6 bases and J by 1 base, with 6 bases of the junction left unmatched. Germline V lookup: CDR1 MNHEY, CDR2 SMNVEV (reference sequence). DNA for the CDR3: TGTGCCAGCAGCTTGACAGGGTGGTCTGGAAACACCATATATTTT. Protein: CASSLTGWSGNTIYF.

In its sample, this clone was seen once. The chain employs TRBV28 and TRBJ1-5, with a tentative D call TRBD1 (5 bases). This CDR3 has 12 amino acids. V dropped 2 bases and J dropped 11 bases, with 10 bases sitting between them. Germline CDR1 MDHEN, CDR2 SYDVKM. The CDR3 region has the DNA TGTGCCAGCAGTTTAGAGGGACGGGCCCAGCATTTT. Translated: CASSLEGRAQHF.

Only one count was recorded for this clone. The chain links TRBV19 to TRBJ2-7; possibly TRBD1 for D (5 bases). The germline V gene encodes CDR1 LNHDA and CDR2 SQIVND (reference sequence). This CDR3 contains 13 residues. Trimming pared 5 bases from V and 2 bases from J, leaving 10 bases between. The CDR3 coding sequence is TGTGCCAGTAGTGCAGGACATCCCTACGAGCAGTACTTC. Protein product: CASSAGHPYEQYF. Variable domain in full (rest from reference TRBV19 and TRBJ2-7): DGGITQSPKYLFRKEGQNVTLSCEQNLNHDAMYWYRQDPGQGLRLIYYSQIVNDFQKGDIAEGYSVSREKKESFPLTVTSAQKNPTAFYLCASSAGHPYEQYFGPGTRLTVT.

This chain links TRBV5-1 with TRBJ2-5, with D unresolved. This CDR3 is built from 15 residues. V lost 2 bases, J lost 2 bases, and 13 bases lay in between. Germline-derived CDR1 and CDR2 are SGHRS and YFSETQ. CDR3 sequence reads: CASSLDGKSQETQYF. The CDR3 DNA sequence: TGCGCCAGCAGCTTAGATGGAAAGTCTCAAGAGACCCAGTACTTC.

The table lists this clone with a count of one. The chain links TRBV5-4 to TRBJ2-4; TRBD1 aligns across 11 bases. Germline values: CDR1 SGHNT, CDR2 YYREEE (reference sequence). The CDR3 consists of 17 residues. V lost 0 bases and J lost 1; bases outside the gene matches: 3. CDR3 sequence reads: CASSLARDRGAKNIQYF. Here the CDR3 DNA reads TGTGCCAGCAGCTTGGCACGGGACAGGGGGGCCAAAAACATTCAGTACTTC.

The chain carries TRBV30 and TRBJ1-5; no reliable D call. Deletions cut 0 bases from V and 1 base from J, with 4 bases between. CDR3 length: 13 residues. Germline V gives CDR1 GTSNPN, CDR2 SVGIG (reference sequence). This CDR3 reads CAWSVQSNQPQHF. Written as DNA, the CDR3 is TGTGCCTGGAGTGTACAGAGCAATCAGCCCCAGCATTTT. The whole variable domain, filled in from reference TRBV30 and TRBJ1-5, reads SQTIHQWPATLVQPVGSPLSLECTVEGTSNPNLYWYRQAAGRGLQLLFYSVGIGQISSEVPQNLSASRPQDRQFILSSKKLLLSDSGFYLCAWSVQSNQPQHFGDGTRLSIL.

Here the CDR3 reads CASSTWPYNEQFF. CDR3 in DNA: TGTGCCAGCAGCACATGGCCCTACAATGAGCAGTTCTTC. The chain combines TRBV7-9 with TRBJ2-1; D remains unclear. The CDR3 loop spans 13 amino acids. Trimming removed 5 bases at V and 2 bases at J, with 7 bases between. Per the germline V gene, CDR1 is SEHNR and CDR2 is FQNEAQ (reference sequence).

The chain joins TRBV7-2 to TRBJ2-7; the D gene is possibly TRBD2 (6 bases). Trimming shortened V by 1 base and J by 4 bases, and 17 bases separated the two germline ends. This CDR3 has 16 residues. CDR1 and CDR2 (germline): SGHTA, FQGNSA. CDR3 DNA: TGTGCCAGCAGCTTAGTTCTTGCGGCGGGGCCTTACGAGCAGTACTTC. The encoded protein is CASSLVLAAGPYEQYF.

This chain uses TRBV5-6 with TRBJ2-7, with D unclear. Trimming took off 2 bases at V and 0 bases at J, with 3 bases between the two ends. The CDR3 spans 12 residues. From germline, CDR1 is SGHDT and CDR2 YYEEEE. CDR3 bases: TGTGCCAGCAGCTTCAGCTCCTACGAGCAGTACTTC. It encodes CASSFSSYEQYF.

The chain is built from TRBV5-1 and TRBJ1-1; no clear D gene. Trimming left V 3 bases short and J 8 bases short, with 14 bases between. The CDR3 has 13 amino acids. Germline CDR1 SGHRS, CDR2 YFSETQ. CDR3 in amino acids: CASSSGLPAEAFF. In nucleotides, the CDR3 is TGCGCCAGCAGCTCTGGACTCCCGGCGGAAGCTTTCTTT.

This chain connects TRBV27 to TRBJ1-2, with TRBD1 matching over 8 bases. Germline values: CDR1 MNHEY, CDR2 SMNVEV (reference sequence). V shed 7 bases and J 4 bases; nucleotides not matched to a gene: 8. The CDR3 sequence is 14 residues long. In DNA, the CDR3 is TGTGCCAGCAAAGGACAGGGAAAGGCCTATGGCTACACCTTC. It translates to CASKGQGKAYGYTF.

The rearrangement joins TRBV7-9 to TRBJ2-5; tentative D call: TRBD2 (5 bases). The CDR3 runs 14 residues. Germline CDR1 is SEHNR and CDR2 is FQNEAQ (reference sequence). The CDR3 coding sequence is TGTGCATGTGCAGGCGGGCAGTACCAAGAGACCCAGTACTTC. This translates into CACAGGQYQETQYF.

This chain joins TRBV27 and TRBJ1-1; D gene uncertain. This CDR3 is built from 13 residues. V lost 2 bases to trimming and J lost 5 bases, with 9 bases between them. Germline CDR1 MNHEY, CDR2 SMNVEV (reference sequence). In nucleotides, the CDR3 is TGTGCCAGCAGTTTAAGAACGGGTACTGAAGCTTTCTTT. It specifies CASSLRTGTEAFF.

This chain connects TRBV21-1 to TRBJ2-5; the table's D call of TRBD1 was not tested on the DNA. TRBV21-1 is shown as a pseudogene. This CDR3 is built from 12 residues. In DNA form, the CDR3 reads TGTGCCAGCAGCACAGGGGGGGAGACCCAGTACTTC. Translation gives CASSTGGETQYF.

This chain joins TRBV29-1 and TRBJ2-7; 10 bases fit TRBD1. V was pared by 3 bases and J by 3 bases, with 2 bases of the junction left unmatched. From germline, CDR1 is SQVTM and CDR2 ANQGSEA. The CDR3 runs 13 residues. The CDR3 DNA follows: TGCAGCGTTGAGGGGACAGGGGTCTACGAGCAGTACTTC. Its translation is CSVEGTGVYEQYF.

V gene TRBV7-2 combines with J gene TRBJ2-2; tentatively, D is TRBD1 (6 bases). The V end was cut by 2 bases, the J end by 1 base, with 11 bases between. The CDR3 sequence is 16 residues long. CDR1 and CDR2 (germline): SGHTA, FQGNSA. Here the CDR3 reads CASSLIPDRNTGELFF. In nucleotides, the CDR3 is TGTGCCAGCAGCTTAATTCCGGACAGGAACACCGGGGAGCTGTTTTTT.

The chain couples TRBV10-3 to TRBJ1-5; no firm D call. The CDR3 contains 13 residues. Germline-derived CDR1 and CDR2 are ENHRY and SYGVKD. V was shortened by 5 bases and J by 2 bases, with 7 bases between the two germline ends. For the CDR3, the DNA is TGTGCCATCAGTTCTGGGGGCAATCAGCCCCAGCATTTT. Amino acids: CAISSGGNQPQHF.

The V gene is TRBV14, the J gene TRBJ2-7, with D perhaps being TRBD1 or TRBD2 (5 bases each). Per the germline V gene, CDR1 is SGHDN and CDR2 is FVKESK. The CDR3 spans 16 residues. V lost 3 bases and J lost 7, with 22 bases in between. The DNA of the CDR3 is TGTGCCAGCAGCCACCGCCTCTTTACAGGTCCGGGAGAGCAGTACTTC. This encodes CASSHRLFTGPGEQYF.

The rearrangement joins TRBV30 to TRBJ1-1; TRBD1 agrees at 7 bases. The CDR3 totals 13 residues. The junction had 7 bases not matched to a gene; V was cut back by 3 bases and J by 6 bases. CDR1 and CDR2 (germline): GTSNPN, SVGIG (reference sequence). CDR3: CAWSEGGGPEAFF. CDR3 sequence (DNA): TGTGCCTGGAGCGAGGGAGGGGGCCCTGAAGCTTTCTTT.